The rows below give T cell receptor beta chains drawn from one sample of a study of CXCR3-negative and CXCR3-positive naive CD8 T cells. Each CDR3 protein gets one entry in TCRdb, which reprocessed the 5' RACE reads and gives no DNA. The repertoire table contains approximately 52,000 distinct CDR3 sequences. Sequenced: memory CD8+ T cells from blood. Receptors were obtained from a human donor in good health. Some clones in this sample may be carry-over from other donors' samples. CDR3s include the opening cysteine and the closing phenylalanine or tryptophan. Each record gives: V gene, J gene, CDR3 protein.

TRBV19	TRBJ2-3	CASRLDREDDTQYF
TRBV20-1	TRBJ1-2	CSARGGPSRGYTF
TRBV7-9	TRBJ2-7	CASSLSAYEQYF
TRBV6-5	TRBJ2-4	CASSYEGTGLGIQYF
TRBV5-1	TRBJ1-5	CASSDGYSNQPQHF
TRBV14	TRBJ2-1	CASSQGLGSSYNEQFF
TRBV7-9	TRBJ2-1	CASSFETSGRNEQFF
TRBV4-2	TRBJ2-5	CASSQEGLAAKETQYF
TRBV29-1	TRBJ2-3	CSVEQTGLTDTQYF
TRBV6-2/TRBV6-3	TRBJ1-1	CASSPDGLETEAFF
TRBV29-1	TRBJ1-1	CSALRGGTEAFF
TRBV6-2/TRBV6-3	TRBJ2-3	CASSSGGASDTQYF
TRBV29-1	TRBJ2-2	CSVENGAGELFF
TRBV6-4	TRBJ2-3	CASSVSGGAIDTQYF
TRBV28	TRBJ2-7	CASSATGTASYEQYF
TRBV20-1	TRBJ1-1	CSARGHSDTEAFF
TRBV5-1	TRBJ1-1	CASSRLIGTGGAGNTEAFF
TRBV30	TRBJ2-7	CAWSSGQGASEQYF
TRBV5-5	TRBJ2-7	CASSLLRDYEQYF
TRBV3-1	TRBJ2-3	CASSRDRAAGFGTDTQYF
TRBV28	TRBJ2-1	CASSFLGGSSYNEQFF
TRBV20-1	TRBJ2-3	CSAKFGDTQYF
TRBV9	TRBJ2-1	CASRPAGWNEQFF
TRBV29-1	TRBJ2-7	CSVEGDYEQYF
TRBV29-1	TRBJ2-1	CSVEVSGGFEGNEQFF
TRBV12-3/TRBV12-4	TRBJ1-4	CASRNQIYEKLFF
TRBV7-9	TRBJ2-1	CASSLATAEQFF
TRBV12-1	TRBJ2-7	CASSEISSSYEQYF
TRBV4-3	TRBJ2-7	CASSPGHQLSYEQYF
TRBV12-3/TRBV12-4	TRBJ2-5	CASSFAGNGETQYF
TRBV29-1	TRBJ2-7	CSAGTDTYEQYF
TRBV5-1	TRBJ1-1	CASSSPTGLEAFF
TRBV21-1	TRBJ2-7	CASTIRRRGSYEQYF
TRBV5-1	TRBJ2-7	CASSLVGIGELSFEQYF